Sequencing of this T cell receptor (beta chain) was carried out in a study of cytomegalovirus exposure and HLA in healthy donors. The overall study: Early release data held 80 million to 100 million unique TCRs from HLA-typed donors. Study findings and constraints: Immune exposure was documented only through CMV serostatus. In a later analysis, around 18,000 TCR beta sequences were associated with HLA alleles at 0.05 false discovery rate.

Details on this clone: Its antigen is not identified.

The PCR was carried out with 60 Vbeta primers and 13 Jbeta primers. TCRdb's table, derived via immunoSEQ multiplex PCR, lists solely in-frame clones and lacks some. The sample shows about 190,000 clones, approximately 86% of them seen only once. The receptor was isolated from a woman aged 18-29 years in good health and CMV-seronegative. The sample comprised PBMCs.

The CDR3 loop reads CASSLGLNEQFF. CDR3 sequence (DNA): TGCGCCAGCAGCTTGGGACTTAATGAGCAGTTCTTC. V is TRBV5-1 and J is TRBJ2-1; the D is unclear. The CDR3 spans 12 residues. The germline V and J ends were trimmed by 0 bases and 7 bases, with 5 bases remaining between them. From germline, CDR1 is SGHRS and CDR2 YFSETQ.